Listed here is a single T cell receptor (beta chain). What it binds is unknown. The data belong to a study of CXCR3-negative and CXCR3-positive naive CD8 T cells. Findings and limits, study-wide: Both naive subsets showed comparably high diversity, and memory CD8+ cells showed much lower diversity. With respect to TRBV-TRBJ usage, naive CXCR3-negative and CXCR3-positive cells were similar; memory differed. Expression of CXCR3 was partially reduced after cryopreservation, and fresh PBMCs were used in most assays.

Germline loops: CDR1 SQVTM, CDR2 ANQGSEA. The CDR3 extends over 15 amino acids. Triplicates of 300,000 cells were sorted from each CD8+ T cell subset. UMI-labeled TRB cDNA libraries were prepared by 5' RACE. TCRdb re-analyzed the 5' RACE reads; it lists each CDR3 protein once, without DNA. The sample totals 45,000 or so distinct CDR3 sequences; its top ten clones hold roughly 10%. The chain links TRBV29-1 to TRBJ1-1; TCRdb indicates TRBD1, and absent DNA this call remains unverified. The sequence derives from a human donor in good health. Some clones in this sample may be carry-over from other donors' samples. The sequenced sample was memory CD8+ T cells from blood. The CDR3 sequence: CSIKEVGTGDTEAFF. The full variable domain, with the rest looked up from reference TRBV29-1 and TRBJ1-1, is SAVISQKPSRDICQRGTSLTIQCQVDSQVTMMFWYRQQPGQSLTLIATANQGSEATYESGFVIDKFPISRPNLTFSTLTVSNMSPEDSSIYLCSIKEVGTGDTEAFFGQGTRLTVV.